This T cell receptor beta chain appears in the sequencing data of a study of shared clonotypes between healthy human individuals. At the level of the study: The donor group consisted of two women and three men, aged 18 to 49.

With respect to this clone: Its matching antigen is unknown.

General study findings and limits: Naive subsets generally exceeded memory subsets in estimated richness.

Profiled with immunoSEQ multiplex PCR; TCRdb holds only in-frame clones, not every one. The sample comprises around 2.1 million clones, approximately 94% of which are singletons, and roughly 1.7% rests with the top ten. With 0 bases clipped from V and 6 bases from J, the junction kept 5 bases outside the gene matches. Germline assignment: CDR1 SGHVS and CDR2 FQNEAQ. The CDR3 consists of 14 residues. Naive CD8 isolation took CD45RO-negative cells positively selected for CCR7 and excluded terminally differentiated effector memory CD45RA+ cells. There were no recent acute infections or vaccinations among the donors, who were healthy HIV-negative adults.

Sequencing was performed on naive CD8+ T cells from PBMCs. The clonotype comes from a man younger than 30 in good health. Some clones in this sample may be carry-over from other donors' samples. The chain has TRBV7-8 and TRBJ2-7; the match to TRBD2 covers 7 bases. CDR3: CASSLAMSSGEQYF. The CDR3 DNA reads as TGTGCCAGCAGCTTAGCGATGTCTAGCGGCGAGCAGTACTTC.